The rows below give T cell receptor beta chains drawn from one sample of a study of T cell changes during pregnancy in multiple sclerosis. TCRdb keeps only in-frame clones here, not all; method: immunoSEQ multiplex PCR. This table holds 45,000 or so clones, around 89% found once. Material: CD4+ T cells from peripheral blood mononuclear cells, obtained after pregnancy. The receptor source for this set is a female donor with multiple sclerosis, enrolled in a pregnancy study. Each CDR3 is given with its conserved first and last residue. The D gene is left open where the match is weak. Clone size is shown for a subset of rows, as once, few, many or a class of expanded clone.

v_gene	d_gene	abundance	j_gene	CDR3aa	CDR3nt
TRBV18	-	once	TRBJ1-4	CASSPPGATNEKLFF	TGTGCCAGCTCGCCGCCGGGGGCAACTAATGAAAAACTGTTTTTT
TRBV19	-	-	TRBJ1-4	CASGENPEKLFF	TGTGCCTCGGGGGAGAATCCTGAAAAACTGTTTTTT
TRBV2	-	-	TRBJ1-5	CASSPDSSNQPQHF	TGTGCCAGCAGTCCTGACTCTAGCAATCAGCCCCAGCATTTT
TRBV5-1	-	-	TRBJ1-3	CASSPQSGGNTIYF	TGCGCCAGCAGCCCACAATCAGGAGGAAACACCATATATTTT
TRBV7-7	TRBD2	-	TRBJ2-7	CASSLQAGAPYEQYF	TGTGCTAGCAGCTTGCAAGCGGGAGCCCCCTACGAGCAGTACTTC
TRBV4-2	-	-	TRBJ1-1	CASSPRQEYMNTEAFF	TGTGCCAGCAGCCCCAGACAGGAATACATGAACACTGAAGCTTTCTTT
TRBV7-8	-	-	TRBJ1-2	CASSLGESYGYTF	TGTGCCAGCAGCTTAGGGGAGAGCTATGGCTACACCTTC
TRBV29-1	TRBD1	-	TRBJ2-1	CSAAGTGDNEQFF	TGCAGCGCAGCCGGGACAGGGGACAATGAGCAGTTCTTC
TRBV29-1	TRBD1	-	TRBJ1-3	CSVTTGGGNTIYF	TGCAGCGTTACGACAGGGGGAGGAAACACCATATATTTT
TRBV5-5	-	once	TRBJ2-5	CASSGGNGETQYF	TGTGCCAGCAGCGGCGGGAACGGGGAGACCCAGTACTTC
TRBV2	TRBD1	-	TRBJ2-7	CASSTQGTLYEQYF	TGTGCCAGCAGTACACAGGGGACCCTCTACGAGCAGTACTTC